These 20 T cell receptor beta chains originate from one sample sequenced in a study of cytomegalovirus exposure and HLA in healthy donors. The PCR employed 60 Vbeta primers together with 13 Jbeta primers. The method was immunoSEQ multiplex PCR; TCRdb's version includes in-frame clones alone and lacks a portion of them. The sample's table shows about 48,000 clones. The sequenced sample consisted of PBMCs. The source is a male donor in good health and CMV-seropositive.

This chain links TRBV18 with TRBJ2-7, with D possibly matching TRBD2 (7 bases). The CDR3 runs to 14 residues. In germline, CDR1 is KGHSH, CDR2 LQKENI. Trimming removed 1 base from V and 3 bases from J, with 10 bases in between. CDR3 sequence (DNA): TGTGCCAGCTCACCACAGGGGGGGGTCTACGAGCAGTACTTC. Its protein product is CASSPQGGVYEQYF. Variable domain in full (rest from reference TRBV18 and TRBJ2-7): NAGVMQNPRHLVRRRGQEARLRCSPMKGHSHVYWYRQLPEEGLKFMVYLQKENIIDESGMPKERFSAEFPKEGPSILRIQQVVRGDSAAYFCASSPQGGVYEQYFGPGTRLTVT.

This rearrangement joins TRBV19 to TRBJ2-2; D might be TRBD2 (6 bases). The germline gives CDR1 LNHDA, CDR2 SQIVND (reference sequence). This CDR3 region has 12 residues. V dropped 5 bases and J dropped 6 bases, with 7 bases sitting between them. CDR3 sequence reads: CASSWEAGELFF. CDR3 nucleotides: TGTGCCAGTAGTTGGGAGGCCGGGGAGCTGTTTTTT.

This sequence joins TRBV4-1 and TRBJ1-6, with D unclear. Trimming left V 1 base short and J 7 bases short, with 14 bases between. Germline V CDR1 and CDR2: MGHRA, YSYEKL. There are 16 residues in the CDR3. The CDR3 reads CASSQGAGLENSPLHF. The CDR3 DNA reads TGCGCCAGCAGCCAAGGGGCGGGATTGGAGAATTCACCCCTCCACTTT.

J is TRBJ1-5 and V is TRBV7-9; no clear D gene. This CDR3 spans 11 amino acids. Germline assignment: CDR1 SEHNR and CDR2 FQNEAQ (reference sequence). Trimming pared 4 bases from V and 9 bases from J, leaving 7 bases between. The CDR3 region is CASSSPGPQHF. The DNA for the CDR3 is TGTGCCAGCAGCTCCCCGGGGCCCCAGCATTTT.

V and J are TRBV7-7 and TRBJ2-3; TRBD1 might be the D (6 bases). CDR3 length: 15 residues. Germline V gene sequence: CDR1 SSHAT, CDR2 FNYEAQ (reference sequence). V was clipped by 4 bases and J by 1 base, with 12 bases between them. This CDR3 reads CASSSTGMGTDTQYF. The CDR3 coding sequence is TGTGCCAGCAGCTCTACAGGGATGGGCACAGATACGCAGTATTTT.

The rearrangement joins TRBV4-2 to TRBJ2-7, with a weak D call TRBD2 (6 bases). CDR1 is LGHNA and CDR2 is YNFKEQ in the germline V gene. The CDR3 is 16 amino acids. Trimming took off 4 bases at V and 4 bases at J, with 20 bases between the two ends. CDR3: CASSREEGGPSYEQYF. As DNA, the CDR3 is TGTGCCAGCAGCCGAGAGGAGGGCGGCCCATCTTACGAGCAGTACTTC.

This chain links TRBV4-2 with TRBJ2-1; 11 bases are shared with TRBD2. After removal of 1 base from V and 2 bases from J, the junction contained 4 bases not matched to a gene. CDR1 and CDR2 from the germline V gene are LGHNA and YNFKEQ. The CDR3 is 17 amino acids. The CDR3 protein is CASSQGLAGSTYNEQFF. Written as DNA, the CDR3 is TGTGCCAGCAGCCAAGGACTAGCGGGGTCAACCTACAATGAGCAGTTCTTC.

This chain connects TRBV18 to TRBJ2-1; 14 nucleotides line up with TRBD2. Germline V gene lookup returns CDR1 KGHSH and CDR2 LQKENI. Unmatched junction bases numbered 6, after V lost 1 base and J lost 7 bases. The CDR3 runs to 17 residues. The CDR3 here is CASSPLGLAGGNNEQFF. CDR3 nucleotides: TGTGCCAGCTCACCACTAGGACTAGCGGGGGGAAATAATGAGCAGTTCTTC.

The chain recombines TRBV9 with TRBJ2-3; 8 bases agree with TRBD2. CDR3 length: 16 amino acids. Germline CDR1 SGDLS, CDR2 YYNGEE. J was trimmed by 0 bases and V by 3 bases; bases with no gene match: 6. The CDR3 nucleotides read TGTGCCAGCAGCGCGGGGGCGGGGGGAAGCACAGATACGCAGTATTTT. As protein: CASSAGAGGSTDTQYF.

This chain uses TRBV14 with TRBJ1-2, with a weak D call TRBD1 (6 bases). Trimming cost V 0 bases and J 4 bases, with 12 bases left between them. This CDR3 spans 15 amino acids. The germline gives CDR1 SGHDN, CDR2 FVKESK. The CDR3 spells CASSQDAQGIYGYTF. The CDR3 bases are TGTGCCAGCAGCCAAGACGCGCAGGGGATCTATGGCTACACCTTC.

Here the CDR3 DNA reads TGCGCCAGCAGTGAGTCGGTCGGGGAGCGGGGTGGCCAAGAGACCCAGTACTTC. Protein product: CASSESVGERGGQETQYF. The V gene is TRBV10-2, the J gene TRBJ2-5, with 7 bases aligning to TRBD2. CDR3 length equals 18 residues. Germline-derived CDR1 and CDR2 are WSHSY and SAAADI. V shed 0 bases and J 1 base; nucleotides not matched to a gene: 11.

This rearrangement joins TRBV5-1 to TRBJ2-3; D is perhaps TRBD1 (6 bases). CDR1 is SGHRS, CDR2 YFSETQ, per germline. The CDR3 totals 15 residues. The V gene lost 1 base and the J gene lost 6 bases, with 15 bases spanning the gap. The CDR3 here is CASSLNLGARDTQYF. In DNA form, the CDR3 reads TGCGCCAGCAGCTTGAACCTGGGGGCACGGGATACGCAGTATTTT.

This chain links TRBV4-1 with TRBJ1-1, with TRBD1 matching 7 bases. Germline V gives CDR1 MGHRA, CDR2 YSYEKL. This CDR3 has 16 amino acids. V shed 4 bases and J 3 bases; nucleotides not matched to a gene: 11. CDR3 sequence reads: CASSLATTGIYTEAFF. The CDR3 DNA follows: TGCGCCAGCAGCCTCGCGACGACAGGGATATACACTGAAGCTTTCTTT.

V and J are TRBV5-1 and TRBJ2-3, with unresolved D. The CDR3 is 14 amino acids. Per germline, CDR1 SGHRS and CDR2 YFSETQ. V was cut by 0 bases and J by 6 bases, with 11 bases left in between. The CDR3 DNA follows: TGCGCCAGCAGCTTGGTTGGCCTTATCGATACGCAGTATTTT. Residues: CASSLVGLIDTQYF.

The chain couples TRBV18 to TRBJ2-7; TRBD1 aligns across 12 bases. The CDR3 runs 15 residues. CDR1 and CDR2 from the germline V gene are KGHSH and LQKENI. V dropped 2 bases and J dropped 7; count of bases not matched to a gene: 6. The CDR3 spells CASSPAGTGGVEQYF. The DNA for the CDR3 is TGTGCCAGCTCACCAGCCGGGACAGGGGGCGTTGAGCAGTACTTC.

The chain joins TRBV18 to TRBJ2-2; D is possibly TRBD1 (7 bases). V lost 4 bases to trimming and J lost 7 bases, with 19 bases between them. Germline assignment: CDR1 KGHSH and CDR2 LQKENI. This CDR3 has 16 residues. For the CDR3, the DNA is TGTGCCAGCTCACATGACAGGGAGGTCGTAAACGGGGAGCTGTTTTTT. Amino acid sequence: CASSHDREVVNGELFF.

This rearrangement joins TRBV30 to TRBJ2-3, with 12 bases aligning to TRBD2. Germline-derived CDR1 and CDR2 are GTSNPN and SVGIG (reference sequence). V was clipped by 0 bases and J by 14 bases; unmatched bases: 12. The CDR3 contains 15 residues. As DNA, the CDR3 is TGTGCCTGGAGTGTGGCTAGCGGGGGGGCCCCCCAGCGGTATTTT. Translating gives CAWSVASGGAPQRYF.

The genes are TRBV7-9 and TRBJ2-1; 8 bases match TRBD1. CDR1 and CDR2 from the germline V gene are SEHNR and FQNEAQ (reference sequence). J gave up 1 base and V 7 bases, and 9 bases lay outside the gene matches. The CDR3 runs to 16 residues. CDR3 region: CASTQWDRPSYNEQFF. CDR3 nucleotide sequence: TGTGCCAGCACCCAGTGGGACAGGCCATCCTACAATGAGCAGTTCTTC.

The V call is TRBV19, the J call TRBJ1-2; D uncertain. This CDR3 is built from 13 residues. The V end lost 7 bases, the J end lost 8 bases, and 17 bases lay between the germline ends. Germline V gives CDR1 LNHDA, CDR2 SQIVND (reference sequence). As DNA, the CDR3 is TGTGCCAGTACCCCCACCCCGCGGTGGGGCTACACCTTC. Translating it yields CASTPTPRWGYTF.

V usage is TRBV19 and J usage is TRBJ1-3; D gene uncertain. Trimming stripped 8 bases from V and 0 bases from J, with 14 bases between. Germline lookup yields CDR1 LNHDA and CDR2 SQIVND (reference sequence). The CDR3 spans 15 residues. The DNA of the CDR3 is TGTGCCAGTCACCGGGGTGTCCGCTCTGGAAACACCATATATTTT. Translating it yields CASHRGVRSGNTIYF.